This TCR beta chain was captured by sequencing in a study of shared clonotypes between healthy human individuals. V shed 2 bases, J shed 4 bases, and the junction held 2 bases outside the gene matches. The CDR3 is 15 residues long. Looked up from germline, CDR1 is MDHEN and CDR2 is SYDVKM. This table comes from immunoSEQ multiplex PCR, and its TCRdb copy is limited to in-frame clones, with some not included. The sample lists under 850,000 clones; approximately 77% were seen once. The chain is built from TRBV28 and TRBJ2-5, with 12 bases lining up with TRBD2. The sequenced material came from memory CD4+ T cells sorted from blood. The subset is: CD45RA-negative fraction. The receptor was derived from a woman in her 30s in good health. The chain's CDR3 is CASSLRTSGTETQYF. For the CDR3, the DNA is TGTGCCAGCAGTTTACGGACTAGCGGGACAGAGACCCAGTACTTC.